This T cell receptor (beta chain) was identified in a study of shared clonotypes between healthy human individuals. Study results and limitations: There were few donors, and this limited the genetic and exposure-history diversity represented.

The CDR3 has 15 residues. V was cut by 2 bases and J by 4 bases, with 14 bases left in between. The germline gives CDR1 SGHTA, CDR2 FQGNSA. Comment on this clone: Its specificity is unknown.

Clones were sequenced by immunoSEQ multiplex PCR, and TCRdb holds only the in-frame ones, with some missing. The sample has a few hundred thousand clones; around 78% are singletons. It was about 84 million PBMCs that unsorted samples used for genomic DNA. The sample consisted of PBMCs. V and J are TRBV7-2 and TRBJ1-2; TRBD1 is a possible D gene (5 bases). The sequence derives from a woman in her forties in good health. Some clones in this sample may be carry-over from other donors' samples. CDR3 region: CASSLYGGVGYGYTF. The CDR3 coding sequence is TGTGCCAGCAGCTTATACGGGGGAGTAGGCTATGGCTACACCTTC.